This section outlines one T cell receptor beta chain sequence together with its context. The sample comes from a study of blood T cell repertoires in COVID-19. About the study: Acute and convalescent COVID-19 samples came from the United States, Italy and Spain. PBMCs, B-cell-depleted T cells, or T cells provided the cDNA or gDNA that made up the material.

Methods used by the authors: Amplification with reference gene primers provided the estimates of nucleated cell counts. The method was immunoSEQ multiplex PCR; TCRdb's version includes in-frame clones alone and lacks a portion of them. V, J and clone size were drawn from that table, and D and trimming were deduced from the DNA. The data hold about 69,000 clones, with about four fifths observed a single time. The CDR3 is made up of 19 amino acids. Germline values: CDR1 ENHRY, CDR2 SYGVKD. V dropped 0 bases and J dropped 3 bases, with 21 bases sitting between them. The rearrangement joins TRBV10-3 to TRBJ1-5; D is uncertain. This sequence originates from a human donor in a cohort sampled during active COVID-19. Sequenced: peripheral blood. CDR3 in amino acids: CAISESTGGPPVLNQPQHF. In nucleotides, the CDR3 is TGTGCCATCAGTGAGTCGACTGGAGGGCCGCCGGTCCTCAATCAGCCCCAGCATTTT.